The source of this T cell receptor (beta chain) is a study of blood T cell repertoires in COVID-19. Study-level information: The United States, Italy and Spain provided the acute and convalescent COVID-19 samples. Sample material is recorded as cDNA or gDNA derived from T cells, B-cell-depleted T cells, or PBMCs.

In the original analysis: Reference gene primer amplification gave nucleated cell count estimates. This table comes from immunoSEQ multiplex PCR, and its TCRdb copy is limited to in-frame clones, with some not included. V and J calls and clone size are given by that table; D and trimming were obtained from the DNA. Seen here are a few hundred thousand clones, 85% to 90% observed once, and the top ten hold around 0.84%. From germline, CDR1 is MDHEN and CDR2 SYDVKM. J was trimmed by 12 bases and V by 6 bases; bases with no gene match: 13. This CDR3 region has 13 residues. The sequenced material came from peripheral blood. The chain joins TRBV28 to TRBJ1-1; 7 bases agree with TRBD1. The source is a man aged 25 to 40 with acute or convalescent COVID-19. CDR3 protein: CASSLNRGRGTFF. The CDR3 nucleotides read TGTGCCAGCAGCCTCAACAGGGGACGTGGAACTTTCTTT.